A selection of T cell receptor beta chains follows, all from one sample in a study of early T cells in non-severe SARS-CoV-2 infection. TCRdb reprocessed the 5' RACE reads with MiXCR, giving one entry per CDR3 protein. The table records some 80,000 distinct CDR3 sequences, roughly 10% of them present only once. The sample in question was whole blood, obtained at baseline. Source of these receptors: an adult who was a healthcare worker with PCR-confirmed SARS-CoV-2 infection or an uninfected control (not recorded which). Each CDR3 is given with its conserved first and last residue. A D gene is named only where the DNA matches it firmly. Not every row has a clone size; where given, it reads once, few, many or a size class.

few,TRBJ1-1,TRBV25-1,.,TGTGCCAGCAGTGAATATGTCAAAGGCGCAGCTTTCTTT,CASSEYVKGAAFF
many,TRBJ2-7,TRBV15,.,TGTGCCACCAGCAGAGATCACAGGGTCGAGCAGTACTTC,CATSRDHRVEQYF
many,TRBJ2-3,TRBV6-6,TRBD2,TGTGCCAGCAATACTCTAGCGGGAGGGCCAGATACGCAGTATTTT,CASNTLAGGPDTQYF
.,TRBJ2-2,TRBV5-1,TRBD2,TGCGCCAGCAGCTTGGGGCTAGCGGGAGGCCCCAACACCGGGGAGCTGTTTTTT,CASSLGLAGGPNTGELFF
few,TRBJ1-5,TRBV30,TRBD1,TGTGCCTGGCAGACAGGGAATGGCAATCAGCCCCAGCATTTT,CAWQTGNGNQPQHF
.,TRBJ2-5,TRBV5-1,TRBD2,TGCGCCAGCAGCATGGTCCAGCGGGGACCACAAGAGACCCAGTACTTC,CASSMVQRGPQETQYF
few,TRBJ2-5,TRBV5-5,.,TGTGCCAGCAGCTTGCCCCCCCCGGAGACCCAGTACTTC,CASSLPPPETQYF
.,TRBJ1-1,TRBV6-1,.,TGTGCCAGCAGGGCCTCCGGGGCTTTCTTT,CASRASGAFF
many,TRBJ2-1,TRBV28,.,TGTGCCAGCGAATCGGGAGATGCGGACAATGAGCAGTTCTTC,CASESGDADNEQFF
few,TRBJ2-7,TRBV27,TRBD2,TGTGCCAGCAGTTTAAGGGGGACTAGGAACTACGAGCAGTACTTC,CASSLRGTRNYEQYF
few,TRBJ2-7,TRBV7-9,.,TGTGCCAGCAGCTTCGCGGGCAGCGGAAAGACCTACGAGCAGTACTTC,CASSFAGSGKTYEQYF
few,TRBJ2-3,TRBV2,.,TGTGCCAGCAGTCGGGACGGAATTCCTAGCACAGATACGCAGTATTTT,CASSRDGIPSTDTQYF
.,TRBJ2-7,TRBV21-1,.,TGTGCCAGCAGCGACCCCCCGGGACAGCGAAGGGGGTACCACGAGCAGTACTTC,CASSDPPGQRRGYHEQYF
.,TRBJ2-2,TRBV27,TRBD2,TGTGCCAGCAGTACGGGACTAGCGGGAGGAACCTCCGGGGAGCTGTTTTTT,CASSTGLAGGTSGELFF
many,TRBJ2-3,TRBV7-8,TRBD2,TGTGCCAGCAGCTCCACTAGCGGGAGGGCGGATACGCAGTATTTT,CASSSTSGRADTQYF
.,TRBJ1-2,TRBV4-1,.,TGCGCCAGCAGTCAAGAGGTACGTGGTAATGGCTACACCTTC,CASSQEVRGNGYTF
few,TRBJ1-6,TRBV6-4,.,TGTGCCAGCAGTGACGGTAGGACGGATAATTCACCCCTCCACTTT,CASSDGRTDNSPLHF
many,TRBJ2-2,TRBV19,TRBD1,TGTGCCACCTTAAGGGGACAGGGTGCGTTGACCGGGGAGCTGTTTTTT,CATLRGQGALTGELFF
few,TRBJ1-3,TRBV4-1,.,TGCGCCAGCAGCCAAGATCCCGGCCGTGCTGGAAACACCATATATTTT,CASSQDPGRAGNTIYF
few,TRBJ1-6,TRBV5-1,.,TGCGCCAGCAGCTTGTCCGAGATGAATTCACCCCTCCACTTT,CASSLSEMNSPLHF
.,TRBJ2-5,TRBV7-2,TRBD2,TGTGCCAGCAGCCTCCGCGGGAGGGAAGGAGAGACCCAGTACTTC,CASSLRGREGETQYF
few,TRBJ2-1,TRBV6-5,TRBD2,TGTGCCAGCAGTTCCCCCTATGGTGAAGCGGGAGGGTTTTCCGATGAGCAGTTCTTC,CASSSPYGEAGGFSDEQFF
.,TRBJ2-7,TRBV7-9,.,TGTGCCAGCAGTTTTTCGGCAGGGGGGACCTACGAGCAGTACTTC,CASSFSAGGTYEQYF
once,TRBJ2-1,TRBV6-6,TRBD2,TGTGCCGGCAGCCCAAGCGGGAGCTACAATGAGCAGTTCTTC,CAGSPSGSYNEQFF
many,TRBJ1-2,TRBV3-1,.,TGTGCCAGCAGCCAAGGGCCAGGCAACTATGGCTACACCTTC,CASSQGPGNYGYTF
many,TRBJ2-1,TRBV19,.,TGTGCCAGTAGAGGCTTGCGTGAGCAGTTCTTC,CASRGLREQFF
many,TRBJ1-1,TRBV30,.,TGTGCCTGGAACAGAGTGAACACTGAAGCTTTCTTT,CAWNRVNTEAFF
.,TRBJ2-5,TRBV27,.,TGTGCCAGCAGACCGGAAGGTCGCCTTCAAGAGACCCTGTACTTC,CASRPEGRLQETLYF
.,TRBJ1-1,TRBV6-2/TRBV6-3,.,TGTGCCAGCAGTTACGGGGTAGGCACTGAAGCTTTCTTT,CASSYGVGTEAFF
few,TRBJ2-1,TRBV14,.,TGTGCCAGCAGCCGAATGAGTAGCGGATCCTACAATGAGCAGTTCTTC,CASSRMSSGSYNEQFF
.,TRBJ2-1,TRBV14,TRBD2,TGTGCCAGCAGCCAAGATATTGGGATTTTAGCGGGAGAAAAGTTCTTC,CASSQDIGILAGEKFF
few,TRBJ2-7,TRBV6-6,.,TGTGCCAGCAGCCCCGTTCAGGGGCCAACCTACGAGCAGTACTTC,CASSPVQGPTYEQYF
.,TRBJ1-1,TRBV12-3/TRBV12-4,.,TGTGCCAGCAGTTCCCCAGGGGATACTGAAGCTTTCTTT,CASSSPGDTEAFF
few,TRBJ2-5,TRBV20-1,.,TGCAGTGCCCTTCCCCCGCGGGCTCCCCAAGAGACCCAGTACTTC,CSALPPRAPQETQYF
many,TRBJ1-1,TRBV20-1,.,TGCAGTGCTAATTTTCCGGGCATGGGCACTGAAGCTTTCTTT,CSANFPGMGTEAFF
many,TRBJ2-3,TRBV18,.,TGTGCCAGCTCACCCGATCGAGATACGCAGTATTTT,CASSPDRDTQYF
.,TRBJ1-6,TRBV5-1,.,TGCGCCAGCAGCGACGGGAACCCGGTTAATAATTCACCCCTCCACTTT,CASSDGNPVNNSPLHF
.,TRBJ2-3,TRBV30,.,TGTGCCTGGAGTGTCTACGGAGATACGCAGTATTTT,CAWSVYGDTQYF
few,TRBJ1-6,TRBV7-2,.,TGTGCCAGCAGCTTATCGGGGGCACCCCTCCACTTT,CASSLSGAPLHF
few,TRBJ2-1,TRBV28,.,TGTGCCAGCAGTTTGACAGGACCTAATGAGCAGTTCTTC,CASSLTGPNEQFF
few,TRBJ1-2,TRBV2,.,TGTGCCAGCATTCAGGGGCCCTGGGATGGCTACACCTTC,CASIQGPWDGYTF
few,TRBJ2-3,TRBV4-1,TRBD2,TGCGCCAGCAGCTCCCTAGCGGGCTCCACAGATACGCAGTATTTT,CASSSLAGSTDTQYF
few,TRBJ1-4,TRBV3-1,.,TGTGCCAGCAGCCAAGGGGGAAAACTGTTTTTT,CASSQGGKLFF
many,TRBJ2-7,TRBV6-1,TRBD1,TGTGCCAGCAGTAGGGACAGGAGCTCCTACGAGCAGTACTTC,CASSRDRSSYEQYF
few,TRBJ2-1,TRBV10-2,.,TGCGCCAGCAGATTCATAAACAATGAGCAGTTCTTC,CASRFINNEQFF
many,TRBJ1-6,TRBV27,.,TGTGCCAACCTGGGGAGCAATTCACCCCTCCACTTT,CANLGSNSPLHF
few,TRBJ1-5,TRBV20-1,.,TGCAGTGCTACCAGTAGAGGGGGAAACAATCAGCCCCAGCATTTT,CSATSRGGNNQPQHF
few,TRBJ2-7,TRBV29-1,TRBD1,TGCAGCGTTGTCGCAGGGGGCAACGAGCAGTACTTC,CSVVAGGNEQYF
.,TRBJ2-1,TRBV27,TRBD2,TGTGCCAGCAGTTTATTGACTAGCGGGAGTTACACGGGGGTCTACAATGAGCAGTTCTTC,CASSLLTSGSYTGVYNEQFF
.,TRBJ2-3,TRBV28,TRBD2,TGTGCCAGCAGTTCTCCGGGACTAGCGGTTGGGGGCCCAGATACGCAGTATTTT,CASSSPGLAVGGPDTQYF
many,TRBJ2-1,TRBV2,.,TGTGCCAGCAGTGAAGCCACCAGGCGGGGCGGTGAGCAGTTCTTC,CASSEATRRGGEQFF
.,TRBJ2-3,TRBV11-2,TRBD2,TGTGCCAGCAGCTTAGATCAGCGGAGCGGGCCTACTAGCGGGAGGCACACAGATACGCAGTATTTT,CASSLDQRSGPTSGRHTDTQYF
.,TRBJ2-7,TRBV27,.,TGTGCCAGCAGTTTATCGGGAACACCGCGCTACGAGCAGTACTTC,CASSLSGTPRYEQYF
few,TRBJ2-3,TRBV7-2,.,TGTGCCAGCAGCATCCGCCTGGGGGATACGCAGTATTTT,CASSIRLGDTQYF